This T cell receptor (beta chain) was profiled in a study of blood T cell repertoires in COVID-19. Study background: COVID-19 samples, acute and convalescent, were from the United States, Italy and Spain. In each case, the material was cDNA or gDNA derived from T cells, B-cell-depleted T cells, or PBMCs.

Methods used by the authors: Researchers report that nucleated cell counts were estimated from reference gene primer amplification. Profiling relied on immunoSEQ multiplex PCR, and the TCRdb table lists in-frame clones only, not all of them. That table supplies the V and J calls and clone size; D and trimming were determined from the DNA. The table lists just over 95,000 clones, just over 90% of them singletons. Sequences were obtained from peripheral blood. This clonotype was obtained from a man in his fifties or sixties with acute or convalescent COVID-19.

CDR3 loop: CASSLGSGTTTQYF. The CDR3 DNA follows: TGTGCCAGCAGCTTAGGCAGCGGTACGACTACGCAGTATTTT. The V and J genes are TRBV7-7 and TRBJ2-3; possible D gene TRBD2, 5 bases. The V end lost 1 base, the J end lost 8 bases, and 13 bases lay between the germline ends. This CDR3 has 14 residues. Per the germline V gene, CDR1 is SSHAT and CDR2 is FNYEAQ (reference sequence).